The sequence of this T cell receptor beta chain was determined in a study of beta chain features in type 1 diabetes. Study as a whole: Summed over all samples, the examined sorted cells came to roughly 110 million.

General study findings and limits: In all four CD4+ subsets, TCRB CDR3 length was significantly, moderately reduced in type 1 diabetes. In type 1 diabetes patients, VDJ junctions had fewer insertions; deletions at these junctions were more frequent. Amplification by PCR could prefer shorter templates, with the same effect in patients and controls.

The CDR3 is 15 residues long. Germline V lookup: CDR1 SGHTA, CDR2 FQGNSA. Trimming took 1 base from V and 0 from J, leaving 7 bases between them. The investigators reverse transcribed all of the isolated RNA, so they sequenced expressed TCRB transcripts. Using immunoSEQ multiplex PCR, the repertoire was profiled, and TCRdb retains in-frame clones only, with some absent. The table lists 300,000 to 400,000 clones, roughly 9% of them singletons. By way of CD45RO/CCR7/CD25/CD127/CD95/CD27, the CD4+ regulatory, stem cell-like memory, central memory and naive cells were sorted. This clone was observed a few times. Its antigen remains unknown.

The rearrangement joins TRBV7-2 to TRBJ1-5; no reliable D call. Sequencing was performed on central memory CD4+ T cells from blood. The receptor was isolated from a man aged 30 to 45 with type 1 diabetes. The CDR3 nucleotides read TGTGCCAGCAGCTTAGGCTATTATAGCAATCAGCCCCAGCATTTT. It codes for CASSLGYYSNQPQHF.